One and the same sample provided the 30 T cell receptor beta chains below, sequenced in a study of T cell responses to AZD1222 COVID-19 vaccine. Sequencing used immunoSEQ multiplex PCR; TCRdb keeps in-frame clones, though not all of them. The sample holds about 110,000 clones, less than 95% seen once. This material consisted of peripheral blood, taken 28 days after the second AZD1222 dose. These TCRs come from an adult who received the AZD1222 COVID-19 vaccine.

The chain employs TRBV9 and TRBJ2-5; no firm D call. Germline V lookup: CDR1 SGDLS, CDR2 YYNGEE. The CDR3 is 15 residues long. V was clipped by 3 bases and J by 5 bases, with 17 bases between them. CDR3: CASSELGSRGETQYF. CDR3 coding DNA: TGTGCCAGCAGCGAGCTCGGGTCCCGTGGGGAGACCCAGTACTTC.

V usage is TRBV12-5 and J usage is TRBJ1-5, with D possibly being TRBD1 (5 bases). Germline assignment: CDR1 LGHNT and CDR2 FRNRAP. Between the trimmed V and J ends, which lost 5 bases and 3 bases, there was a span of 11 bases. This CDR3 region has 14 residues. CDR3 sequence reads: CASGEGGANQPQHF. CDR3 coding DNA: TGTGCTAGTGGTGAGGGTGGGGCCAATCAGCCCCAGCATTTT.

The V and J genes are TRBV7-8 and TRBJ1-1, with 7 bases lining up with TRBD1. With 5 bases clipped from V and 3 bases from J, the junction kept 3 bases outside the gene matches. The CDR3 has 13 amino acids. From germline, CDR1 is SGHVS and CDR2 FQNEAQ. CDR3 coding DNA: TGTGCCAGCAGCCTCGACAGGGACACTGAAGCTTTCTTT. Translated: CASSLDRDTEAFF.

The rearrangement joins TRBV5-1 to TRBJ1-5; 8 positions agree with TRBD1. V lost 2 bases to trimming and J lost 2 bases; unmatched junction nucleotides: 9. CDR1 and CDR2 (germline): SGHRS, YFSETQ. The CDR3 length is 17 residues. The CDR3 DNA reads TGCGCCAGCAGCTTTTATCCAACAGGGGGAGGCAATCAGCCCCAGCATTTT. Its protein product is CASSFYPTGGGNQPQHF.

This clone was seen more than once but under ten times. J is TRBJ2-7 and V is TRBV6-5, with D perhaps matching TRBD2 (7 bases). This CDR3 contains 16 residues. Trimming stripped 0 bases from V and 7 bases from J, with 19 bases between. Germline V gene lookup returns CDR1 MNHEY and CDR2 SVGAGI. CDR3 sequence (DNA): TGTGCCAGCAGTTACTCTTTTACGGGGGGCTTGTGGGAGCAGTACTTC. Protein sequence: CASSYSFTGGLWEQYF.

The rearrangement links TRBV6-5 to TRBJ2-3, with 9 bases lining up with TRBD2. CDR3 size: 14 residues. The germline V gene encodes CDR1 MNHEY and CDR2 SVGAGI. V shed 6 bases and J 1 base; nucleotides not matched to a gene: 2. CDR3 region: CASSAGGGTDTQYF. DNA for the CDR3: TGTGCCAGCAGCGCGGGGGGGGGCACAGATACGCAGTATTTT.

This chain links TRBV4-2 with TRBJ1-2, with 10 bases fitting TRBD1. The CDR3 has 17 residues. Trimming took 4 bases from V and 2 from J; bases not matched to a gene: 10. Germline-derived CDR1 and CDR2 are LGHNA and YNFKEQ. The DNA of the CDR3 is TGTGCCAGCAGCCCCTCGGGACAGGGGTTCGCCAACTATGGCTACACCTTC. It codes for CASSPSGQGFANYGYTF.

The chain couples TRBV7-2 to TRBJ1-6; D is possibly TRBD1 (5 bases). Germline CDR1 and CDR2: SGHTA and FQGNSA. V was cut by 1 base and J by 3 bases, with 10 bases left in between. CDR3 size: 16 residues. The CDR3 loop is CASSLDFRDYNSPLHF. The CDR3 DNA reads TGTGCCAGCAGCTTAGACTTCAGGGACTATAATTCACCCCTCCACTTT.

CDR3 protein: CASSTTGHQHF. As DNA, the CDR3 is TGTGCCAGTAGTACCACAGGGCACCAGCATTTT. V is TRBV19 and J is TRBJ1-5; D is possibly TRBD1 (6 bases). CDR3 length equals 11 residues. Germline loops: CDR1 LNHDA, CDR2 SQIVND (reference sequence). V was shortened by 4 bases and J by 12 bases, with 10 bases between the two germline ends.

The V and J genes are TRBV18 and TRBJ1-1; D gene ambiguous. The CDR3 sequence is 11 residues long. Germline CDR1 is KGHSH and CDR2 is LQKENI. The V end was cut by 5 bases, the J end by 7 bases, with 8 bases between. In DNA, the CDR3 is TGTGCCAGCTCAACGACCGGTGAAGCTTTCTTT. Translated: CASSTTGEAFF.

The chain recombines TRBV3-1 (or the pseudogene TRBV3-2) with TRBJ2-7; 7 nucleotides agree with TRBD1. The V segment lost 1 base and the J segment 3 bases; nucleotides outside the gene matches: 3. Germline lookup yields CDR1 LGHDT and CDR2 YNNKEL (reference sequence). The length of the CDR3 is 14 residues. CDR3 coding DNA: TGTGCCAGCAGCCAAGGGCAGGGGGACTACGAGCAGTACTTC. This sequence encodes CASSQGQGDYEQYF.

V is TRBV5-4 and J is TRBJ2-7; 9 bases map to TRBD2. This CDR3 contains 16 residues. From germline, CDR1 is SGHNT and CDR2 YYREEE (reference sequence). Trimming removed 3 bases from V and 0 bases from J; junction bases left unmatched: 7. CDR3: CASSSGGGASSYEQYF. The CDR3, as DNA: TGTGCCAGCAGCTCGGGCGGGGGGGCGAGCTCCTACGAGCAGTACTTC.

The genes are TRBV6-5 and TRBJ2-7; the D gene is possibly TRBD2 (6 bases). The V end was cut by 5 bases, the J end by 1 base, with 9 bases between. The germline V gene encodes CDR1 MNHEY and CDR2 SVGAGI. There are 13 residues in the CDR3. CDR3 in amino acids: CASSLRGSYEQYF. CDR3 DNA sequence: TGTGCCAGCAGTCTCCGGGGGTCCTACGAGCAGTACTTC.

The rearrangement joins TRBV29-1 to TRBJ1-1; 7 nucleotides agree with TRBD1. CDR1 and CDR2 from the germline V gene are SQVTM and ANQGSEA. V was pared by 7 bases and J by 5 bases, with 7 bases of the junction left unmatched. The CDR3 covers 12 residues. CDR3 sequence (DNA): TGCAGCGCCCTGACAGGGCGAACTGAAGCTTTCTTT. This encodes CSALTGRTEAFF. Drawing the rest from reference TRBV29-1 and TRBJ1-1, the complete variable domain is SAVISQKPSRDICQRGTSLTIQCQVDSQVTMMFWYRQQPGQSLTLIATANQGSEATYESGFVIDKFPISRPNLTFSTLTVSNMSPEDSSIYLCSALTGRTEAFFGQGTRLTVV.

The chain is built from TRBV6-2 or TRBV6-3 and TRBJ2-7; TRBD2 matches 7 bases. Germline V lookup: CDR1 MNHEY, CDR2 SVGEGT. Trimming at V came to 2 bases and at J to 3 bases, leaving 4 bases not matched to a gene. There are 14 residues in the CDR3. CDR3: CASSYGRDRYEQYF. The CDR3 coding sequence is TGTGCCAGCAGTTACGGGAGGGACCGCTACGAGCAGTACTTC.

As DNA, the CDR3 is TGTGCCAGCAGCGACCCCGGGACCGGGGAGCTGTTTTTT. Translated: CASSDPGTGELFF. This chain uses TRBV12-3 or TRBV12-4 with TRBJ2-2; D unclear. Trimming shortened V by 6 bases and J by 5 bases, and 10 bases separated the two germline ends. The CDR3 is 13 amino acids.

The chain has TRBV9 and TRBJ2-3, with TRBD2 matching over 9 bases. The CDR3 sequence is 16 residues long. Germline V CDR1 and CDR2: SGDLS, YYNGEE. J was trimmed by 5 bases and V by 3 bases; bases with no gene match: 10. The CDR3 loop reads CASSASSGLAQDTQYF. For the CDR3, the DNA is TGTGCCAGCAGCGCATCCTCGGGACTAGCCCAAGATACGCAGTATTTT.

The chain employs TRBV5-1 and TRBJ1-6, with unresolved D. Germline V gene data show CDR1 as SGHRS and CDR2 as YFSETQ. Between the trimmed V and J ends, which lost 4 bases and 5 bases, there was a span of 10 bases. The CDR3 sequence is 14 residues long. The CDR3 DNA sequence: TGCGCCAGCAGCCCCGGACGGAATAATTCACCCCTCCACTTT. This sequence encodes CASSPGRNNSPLHF.

The rearrangement links TRBV19 to TRBJ1-5, with D possibly matching TRBD1 (6 bases). Trimming took off 7 bases at V and 0 bases at J, with 16 bases between the two ends. The CDR3 is made up of 16 amino acids. In germline, CDR1 is LNHDA, CDR2 SQIVND (reference sequence). CDR3 region: CASIKNRGVSNQPQHF. CDR3 coding DNA: TGTGCCAGTATAAAGAATAGGGGGGTTAGCAATCAGCCCCAGCATTTT.

The chain employs TRBV18 and TRBJ1-1; D gene unclear. Looked up from germline, CDR1 is KGHSH and CDR2 is LQKENI. This CDR3 comprises 15 residues. V was trimmed by 5 bases and J by 1 base, leaving 14 bases between them. DNA for the CDR3: TGTGCCAGCTCATCGGGTGGGGAGACGAACACTGAAGCTTTCTTT. Encoded protein: CASSSGGETNTEAFF.

V gene TRBV27 combines with J gene TRBJ1-5; D might be TRBD1 (5 bases). The germline gives CDR1 MNHEY, CDR2 SMNVEV (reference sequence). The CDR3 runs to 15 residues. Trimming pared 2 bases from V and 6 bases from J, leaving 14 bases between. CDR3 in DNA: TGTGCCAGCAGTTTAGGCTTCGGGGGGAGTCAGCCCCAGCATTTT. Amino acid sequence: CASSLGFGGSQPQHF.

The chain couples TRBV5-1 to TRBJ1-3; 8 nucleotides align to TRBD1. The germline CDR1 and CDR2 sequences are SGHRS and YFSETQ. With 1 base clipped from V and 0 bases from J, the junction kept 3 bases outside the gene matches. The CDR3 contains 16 residues. In DNA form, the CDR3 reads TGCGCCAGCAGCTTGTCAGGGGGCCACTCTGGAAACACCATATATTTT. Protein sequence: CASSLSGGHSGNTIYF.

V is TRBV11-1 and J is TRBJ2-7; a weak D match, TRBD1 (6 bases). The V and J ends lost 2 bases and 0 bases respectively, with 11 bases between them. Germline CDR1 is SGHAT and CDR2 is FQDESV (reference sequence). The CDR3 is 15 amino acids. CDR3 in amino acids: CASSLRQVLSYEQYF. The DNA for the CDR3 is TGTGCCAGCAGCTTAAGACAGGTCCTCTCCTACGAGCAGTACTTC.

The rearrangement joins TRBV7-6 to TRBJ2-7; no definite D call. The CDR3 covers 14 residues. V lost 1 base and J lost 3, with 10 bases in between. The germline CDR1 and CDR2 sequences are SGHVS and FNYEAQ. CDR3 amino acids: CASSLGGPNYEQYF. As DNA, the CDR3 is TGTGCCAGCAGCTTAGGCGGCCCTAACTACGAGCAGTACTTC.

The chain is built from TRBV12-5 and TRBJ1-1; 9 positions agree with TRBD1. CDR1 LGHNT and CDR2 FRNRAP come from the germline V gene. V trimming: 2 bases; J trimming: 5 bases; junction bases outside the gene matches: 9. This CDR3 is 16 amino acids long. The CDR3 DNA reads TGTGCTAGTGGTTTGACAGGGGGCAATTTGATGACTGAAGCTTTCTTT. Translating gives CASGLTGGNLMTEAFF.

The chain couples TRBV21-1 to TRBJ1-6; the table's D call, TRBD1, was not checked against the DNA. TRBV21-1 is a pseudogene. CDR3 length: 10 residues. The CDR3 spells CASSKTQGLF. CDR3 nucleotides: TGTGCCAGCAGCAAAACCCAGGGTCTCTTT.

This chain links TRBV11-3 with TRBJ1-4; no definite D call. V dropped 4 bases and J dropped 8 bases, with 20 bases sitting between them. Germline-derived CDR1 and CDR2 are SGHNT and YENEEA. This CDR3 region has 16 residues. CDR3 DNA: TGTGCCAGCAGCTCTGTATGGTCCCGGTCGCACGAAAAACTGTTTTTT. Translating gives CASSSVWSRSHEKLFF.

The J gene is TRBJ1-5, the V gene TRBV12-3 or TRBV12-4; unclear D gene. The CDR3 sequence is 12 residues long. Trimming removed 4 bases from V and 7 bases from J, with 8 bases in between. The CDR3 coding sequence is TGTGCCAGCAGTTCCCTTGAGCAGCCCCAGCATTTT. Protein sequence: CASSSLEQPQHF.

The chain links TRBV5-8 to TRBJ1-2, with D maybe TRBD1 (5 bases). Germline CDR1 is SGHTS and CDR2 is YDEGEE. The CDR3 consists of 13 residues. Trimming removed 3 bases at V and 1 base at J, with 7 bases between. CDR3 DNA sequence: TGTGCCAGCAGCTCACAGGTTAACTATGGCTACACCTTC. The encoded protein is CASSSQVNYGYTF. Full variable domain (outside the CDR3, taken from reference TRBV5-8 and TRBJ1-2): EAGVTQSPTHLIKTRGQQATLRCSPISGHTSVYWYQQALGLGLQFLLWYDEGEERNRGNFPPRFSGRQFPNYSSELNVNALELEDSALYLCASSSQVNYGYTFGSGTRLTVV.

The chain recombines TRBV5-6 with TRBJ2-7; 7 nucleotides agree with TRBD1. The CDR3 has 14 amino acids. The germline CDR1 and CDR2 sequences are SGHDT and YYEEEE. V shed 6 bases and J 2 bases; nucleotides not matched to a gene: 8. CDR3 coding DNA: TGTGCCAGCACCAGGGGACAGCCCGCCTACGAGCAGTACTTC. Translating gives CASTRGQPAYEQYF.